These 25 T cell receptor beta chains came from one sample sequenced in a study of CD8 T cells in Susac syndrome. Roughly 0.5 to 1 ug RNA was reverse transcribed with random hexamers. TCRdb recomputed calls from the immunoSEQ multiplex PCR reads with MiXCR, one row per CDR3 protein. The sample lists more than 110,000 distinct CDR3 sequences, over 90% occurring once. Sequences were obtained from CD4+ T cells from PBMCs. Source of these receptors: a human donor with Susac syndrome.

The chain couples TRBV9 to TRBJ1-2; D is unresolved. The V gene's germline CDR1 is SGDLS and CDR2 YYNGEE. Trimming pared 3 bases from V and 1 base from J, leaving 7 bases between. The CDR3 is 13 amino acids. The CDR3 nucleotides are TGTGCCAGCAGCGAGTCGAGTAACTATGGCTACACCTTC. Amino acids: CASSESSNYGYTF.

The sample holds one count of this clonotype. V usage is TRBV29-1 and J usage is TRBJ1-1; D is unclear. Trimming took 6 bases from V and 1 from J, leaving 3 bases between them. The CDR3 is 10 residues long. In germline, CDR1 is SQVTM, CDR2 ANQGSEA. This CDR3 is CSVRNTEAFF. The CDR3 region has the DNA TGCAGCGTAAGGAACACTGAAGCTTTCTTT.

This clonotype has a single count. This rearrangement joins TRBV18 to TRBJ1-1; D is possibly TRBD1 (5 bases). Looked up from germline, CDR1 is KGHSH and CDR2 is LQKENI. V dropped 1 base and J dropped 5 bases, with 8 bases sitting between them. The CDR3 has 13 residues. CDR3 in DNA: TGTGCCAGCTCACCACAGGGGCAAACTGAAGCTTTCTTT. Translation gives CASSPQGQTEAFF.

This chain uses TRBV6-2 or TRBV6-3 with TRBJ2-5; D tentatively fits TRBD1 or TRBD2 (5 bases each). The CDR3 length is 15 residues. Trimming took off 2 bases at V and 4 bases at J, with 14 bases between the two ends. Germline CDR1 MNHEY, CDR2 SVGEGT. CDR3 sequence (DNA): TGTGCCAGCAGTTACGGGGCATCAGGGAGAGAGACCCAGTACTTC. It is translated as CASSYGASGRETQYF.

This chain connects TRBV28 to TRBJ2-7, with 9 bases aligning to TRBD1. The junction had 12 bases not matched to a gene; V was cut back by 5 bases and J by 7 bases. CDR1 and CDR2 from the germline V gene are MDHEN and SYDVKM. This CDR3 is 15 amino acids long. The chain's CDR3 is CASSRRGTGSGEQYF. The CDR3 DNA follows: TGTGCCAGCAGTAGGCGGGGGACAGGGTCGGGGGAGCAGTACTTC.

The rearrangement joins TRBV20-1 to TRBJ2-2; 13 nucleotides align to TRBD2. The length of the CDR3 is 14 residues. V dropped 6 bases and J dropped 4; count of bases not matched to a gene: 2. The germline V gene encodes CDR1 DFQATT and CDR2 SNEGSKA (reference sequence). CDR3 nucleotide sequence: TGCAGTGCAACTAGCGGGAGGGCCACCGGGGAGCTGTTTTTT. It is translated as CSATSGRATGELFF.

The rearrangement uses TRBV28 and TRBJ1-2, with D tentatively TRBD1 (5 bases). Germline values: CDR1 MDHEN, CDR2 SYDVKM. Trimming shortened V by 5 bases and J by 6 bases, and 16 bases separated the two germline ends. The CDR3 runs 14 residues. CDR3 sequence: CASSTPRQRDGYTF. In DNA, the CDR3 is TGTGCCAGCAGTACCCCGAGACAGAGGGATGGCTACACCTTC.

The rearrangement joins TRBV20-1 to TRBJ2-7; 8 bases are shared with TRBD1. The junction had 13 bases not matched to a gene; V was cut back by 6 bases and J by 3 bases. The germline V gene has CDR1 DFQATT and CDR2 SNEGSKA (reference sequence). The CDR3 contains 15 residues. CDR3 loop: CSAREAGQGFYEQYF. CDR3 nucleotides: TGCAGTGCCCGAGAGGCTGGACAGGGTTTCTACGAGCAGTACTTC.

This clonotype was detected only a few times. This chain uses TRBV12-3 or TRBV12-4 with TRBJ1-2, with D tentatively TRBD1 (5 bases). This CDR3 is 14 amino acids long. V lost 1 base to trimming and J lost 5 bases, with 11 bases between them. The CDR3 sequence is CASSLGLGGYGYTF. As DNA, the CDR3 is TGTGCCAGCAGTTTAGGTCTCGGGGGATATGGCTACACCTTC.

This clonotype appeared a single time. The chain recombines TRBV6-2 or TRBV6-3 with TRBJ2-7; TRBD2 agrees at 8 bases. The germline CDR1 and CDR2 sequences are MNHEY and SVGEGT. The CDR3 totals 17 residues. The ends lost 5 bases at V and 4 bases at J; junction bases unmatched: 16. The CDR3: CASSPRPSTSAQYEQYF. CDR3 coding DNA: TGTGCCAGCAGTCCACGCCCATCGACTAGCGCCCAGTACGAGCAGTACTTC.

The CDR3 reads CASSPGTGVQETQYF. CDR3 nucleotide sequence: TGTGCCAGCAGCCCCGGGACAGGGGTTCAAGAGACCCAGTACTTC. The gene calls are TRBV6-5 and TRBJ2-5; 10 nucleotides agree with TRBD1. The germline V gene encodes CDR1 MNHEY and CDR2 SVGAGI. This CDR3 comprises 15 residues. V gave up 6 bases and J gave up 2 bases; unmatched junction bases: 6.

The chain has TRBV4-3 and TRBJ2-4; D is undetermined. V lost 0 bases and J 0 bases, leaving 9 bases between the germline ends. Germline-derived CDR1 and CDR2 are LGHNA and YSLEER. The CDR3 is 16 residues long. DNA of the CDR3: TGCGCCAGCAGCCAAGATGCGGCTCTAGCCAAAAACATTCAGTACTTC. Its protein product is CASSQDAALAKNIQYF.

This sequence joins TRBV3-1 and TRBJ1-1; TRBD1 matches 8 bases. The CDR3 runs 14 residues. V was clipped by 4 bases and J by 1 base; unmatched bases: 2. CDR1 LGHDT and CDR2 YNNKEL come from the germline V gene (reference sequence). The CDR3 nucleotides are TGTGCCAGCAGCCGGGGACAGGAGAACACTGAAGCTTTCTTT. It codes for CASSRGQENTEAFF.

CDR3 nucleotides: TGTGCCTGTACCGTCGAACAGGGGGCCGCAAATACGCAGTATTTT. Amino acid sequence: CACTVEQGAANTQYF. The chain employs TRBV30 and TRBJ2-3; 9 bases fit TRBD1. The J segment lost 7 bases and the V segment lost 6 bases, leaving 14 bases of the junction unmatched. Looked up from germline, CDR1 is GTSNPN and CDR2 is SVGIG (reference sequence). The CDR3 is made up of 15 amino acids.

V gene TRBV12-3 or TRBV12-4 combines with J gene TRBJ2-7; TRBD2 matches 9 bases. This CDR3 is built from 13 residues. Unmatched junction bases numbered 6, after V lost 6 bases and J lost 6 bases. Here the CDR3 DNA reads TGTGCCAGCAGAGCGGGGGGCCGGGGCGAGCAGTACTTC. Residues: CASRAGGRGEQYF.

V and J are TRBV20-1 and TRBJ2-1; 9 bases agree with TRBD2. V lost 5 bases and J lost 0; bases outside the gene matches: 8. This CDR3 is 16 amino acids long. CDR1 and CDR2 (germline): DFQATT, SNEGSKA (reference sequence). CDR3 protein: CSAAGVAGDSYNEQFF. CDR3 bases: TGCAGTGCTGCCGGGGTAGCGGGGGACTCCTACAATGAGCAGTTCTTC.

The gene calls are TRBV4-1 and TRBJ1-2; D remains unclear. The CDR3 loop spans 13 amino acids. Germline assignment: CDR1 MGHRA and CDR2 YSYEKL. V was pared by 1 base and J by 7 bases, with 10 bases between. This CDR3 reads CASSQVRESGYTF. The CDR3, as DNA: TGCGCCAGCAGCCAAGTAAGGGAAAGTGGCTACACCTTC.

This chain uses TRBV7-3 with TRBJ2-2; D may be TRBD1 (6 bases). The V gene lost 5 bases and the J gene lost 6 bases, with 13 bases spanning the gap. The CDR3 extends over 14 amino acids. CDR1 is SGHTA and CDR2 is FQGTGA in the germline V gene. The CDR3 coding sequence is TGTGCCAGCAGCCCGACGAAGGGGGCCGGGGAGCTGTTTTTT. This codes for CASSPTKGAGELFF.

The V call is TRBV29-1, the J call TRBJ1-1; the D gene is possibly TRBD1 (5 bases). V lost 4 bases and J 6 bases, leaving 12 bases between the germline ends. The CDR3 sequence is 12 residues long. CDR1 is SQVTM, CDR2 ANQGSEA, per germline. The CDR3 reads CSVGFGGSEAFF. CDR3 bases: TGCAGCGTTGGATTCGGGGGTTCTGAAGCTTTCTTT.

The chain couples TRBV30 to TRBJ2-1; the D is unclear. Deletions cut 2 bases from V and 5 bases from J, with 4 bases between. Per germline, CDR1 GTSNPN and CDR2 SVGIG (reference sequence). The CDR3 runs 11 residues. CDR3 nucleotide sequence: TGTGCCTGGAGTCTGGACAATGAGCAGTTCTTC. It translates to CAWSLDNEQFF. The full variable domain, rest sourced from reference TRBV30 and TRBJ2-1, is SQTIHQWPATLVQPVGSPLSLECTVEGTSNPNLYWYRQAAGRGLQLLFYSVGIGQISSEVPQNLSASRPQDRQFILSSKKLLLSDSGFYLCAWSLDNEQFFGPGTRLTVL.

The chain carries TRBV3-1 and TRBJ2-7; a possible D gene is TRBD2 (6 bases). The CDR3 sequence is 13 residues long. Germline CDR1 LGHDT, CDR2 YNNKEL (reference sequence). With 4 bases removed from V and 5 bases from J, the gap between germline ends came to 12 bases. CDR3 amino acids: CASSPPGGDEQYF. As DNA, the CDR3 is TGTGCCAGCAGCCCGCCCGGAGGGGACGAGCAGTACTTC.

The genes are TRBV12-3 or TRBV12-4 and TRBJ2-7; 11 bases agree with TRBD1. The junction had 16 bases not matched to a gene; V was cut back by 5 bases and J by 4 bases. The CDR3 is 18 residues long. The CDR3 sequence is CASSLRDRGDRQEYEQYF. The CDR3 nucleotides read TGTGCCAGCAGTCTCCGGGACAGGGGGGACCGGCAGGAGTACGAGCAGTACTTC.

The rearrangement uses TRBV29-1 and TRBJ2-3, with a tentative D call TRBD2 (6 bases). This CDR3 contains 12 residues. The V end lost 3 bases, the J end lost 4 bases, and 8 bases lay between the germline ends. CDR1 is SQVTM, CDR2 ANQGSEA, per germline. CDR3 in amino acids: CSVDRGSDTQYF. The CDR3 coding sequence is TGCAGCGTTGATCGGGGGTCAGATACGCAGTATTTT.

The chain has TRBV28 and TRBJ2-5, with a weak D call TRBD1 (6 bases). This CDR3 has 13 residues. CDR1 and CDR2 (germline): MDHEN, SYDVKM. V was shortened by 7 bases and J by 3 bases, with 12 bases between the two germline ends. CDR3 in DNA: TGTGCCAGCACCTTGGGGGCCGAAGAGACCCAGTACTTC. This codes for CASTLGAEETQYF.

The chain combines TRBV12-3 or TRBV12-4 with TRBJ1-1; weak D call: TRBD1 (6 bases). V shed 5 bases and J shed 1 base, with 20 bases lying between them. This CDR3 has 17 amino acids. CDR3 sequence: CASSVTQWGTTNTEAFF. As DNA, the CDR3 is TGTGCCAGCAGTGTGACACAGTGGGGGACAACGAACACTGAAGCTTTCTTT.